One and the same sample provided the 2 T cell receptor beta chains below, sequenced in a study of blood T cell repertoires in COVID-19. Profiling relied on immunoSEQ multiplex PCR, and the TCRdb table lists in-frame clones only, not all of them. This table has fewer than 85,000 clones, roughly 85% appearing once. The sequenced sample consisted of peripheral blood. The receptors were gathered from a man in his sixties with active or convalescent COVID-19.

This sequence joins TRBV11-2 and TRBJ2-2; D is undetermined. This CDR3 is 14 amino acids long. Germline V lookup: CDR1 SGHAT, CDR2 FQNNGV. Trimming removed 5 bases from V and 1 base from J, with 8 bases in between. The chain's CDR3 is CASSPRQNTGELFF. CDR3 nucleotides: TGTGCCAGCAGCCCTCGACAGAACACCGGGGAGCTGTTTTTT.

In DNA, the CDR3 is TGTGCCAGCAGCATGACAGGGTCAACAGATACGCAGTATTTT. It is translated as CASSMTGSTDTQYF. The V call is TRBV7-9, the J call TRBJ2-3; 7 positions match TRBD1. The CDR3 loop spans 14 amino acids. Losses at the gene ends were 5 bases for V and 3 bases for J; bases not matched to a gene: 5. The germline V gene encodes CDR1 SEHNR and CDR2 FQNEAQ (reference sequence).